A selection of T cell receptor beta chains follows, all from one sample in a study of blood T cell repertoires in COVID-19. The data were produced by immunoSEQ multiplex PCR, yet TCRdb's version contains in-frame clones alone and is incomplete. The data hold 200,000 to 250,000 clones, with approximately 90% observed a single time. The sample taken for sequencing was peripheral blood. The receptors here all came from a young man with COVID-19, enrolled during active disease. CDR3s include the opening cysteine and the closing phenylalanine or tryptophan. A D gene is named only where the DNA matches it firmly. A row's size may be missing; if present it is once, few, many or a size class.

V: TRBV27
size: .
J: TRBJ2-3
D: TRBD2
DNA: TGTGCCACTCACAATAGCGGGAGCACAGATACGCAGTATTTT
CDR3: CATHNSGSTDTQYF

V: TRBV27
size: .
J: TRBJ1-2
D: .
DNA: TGTGCCAGCAGTTCTACCGACAGCCACTATGGCTACACCTTC
CDR3: CASSSTDSHYGYTF

V: TRBV7-8
size: .
J: TRBJ1-5
D: .
DNA: TGTGCCAGCAGCTTACAAGGCGCGGGGCGGCCTAATCAGCCCCAGCATTTT
CDR3: CASSLQGAGRPNQPQHF

V: TRBV10-3
size: .
J: TRBJ1-2
D: .
DNA: TGTGCCACGAGAAGACTGAACTATGGCTACACCTTC
CDR3: CATRRLNYGYTF

V: TRBV5-4
size: .
J: TRBJ2-1
D: .
DNA: TGTGCCAGCAGCCCGGAGACAGCATACAATGAGCAGTTCTTC
CDR3: CASSPETAYNEQFF

V: TRBV2
size: .
J: TRBJ2-3
D: .
DNA: TGTGCCACCCAGGTGGTAATGAACACAGATACGCAGTATTTT
CDR3: CATQVVMNTDTQYF

V: TRBV5-4
size: .
J: TRBJ1-1
D: TRBD1
DNA: TGTGCCAGCAGTCGGACAGGGGGCACTGAAGCTTTCTTT
CDR3: CASSRTGGTEAFF

V: TRBV4-1
size: .
J: TRBJ2-1
D: .
DNA: TGCGCCAGCAGCCAACCCTCTGGGACAAAGGGGGAACCAGGATACAATGAGCAGTTCTTC
CDR3: CASSQPSGTKGEPGYNEQFF

V: TRBV7-6
size: .
J: TRBJ1-2
D: TRBD1
DNA: TGTGCCAGCAGCCCACGCGTTGGACAGGGGGATGGCTACACCTTC
CDR3: CASSPRVGQGDGYTF

V: TRBV5-1
size: .
J: TRBJ1-2
D: TRBD1
DNA: TGCGCCAGCAGCTTTAACAGGGGGCTTATGGCCGAAGGATCTAACTATGGCTACACCTTC
CDR3: CASSFNRGLMAEGSNYGYTF

V: TRBV11-2
size: .
J: TRBJ2-7
D: TRBD2
DNA: TGTGCCAGCAGCTTTCCCGGTTCTAGCGGGAGTCACGAGCAGTACTTC
CDR3: CASSFPGSSGSHEQYF

V: TRBV5-6
size: .
J: TRBJ1-2
D: TRBD1
DNA: TGTGCCAGCAGCGCCGGGGGGACAGGGCGGGCTAACTATGGCTACACCTTC
CDR3: CASSAGGTGRANYGYTF

V: TRBV7-7
size: .
J: TRBJ2-3
D: TRBD2
DNA: TGTGCCAGCAGCCCGGTAGCGGGGGGAATCACAGATACGCAGTATTTT
CDR3: CASSPVAGGITDTQYF

V: TRBV2
size: .
J: TRBJ2-2
D: .
DNA: TGTGCCAGCACCCTCGACAGCGCCAAGAACACCGGGGAGCTGTTTTTT
CDR3: CASTLDSAKNTGELFF

V: TRBV11-1
size: .
J: TRBJ2-5
D: .
DNA: TGTGCCAGCAGCCTGAGGGTCCAAGAGACCCAGTACTTC
CDR3: CASSLRVQETQYF

V: TRBV2
size: once
J: TRBJ1-6
D: TRBD1
DNA: TGTGCCAGCAGTGATCGGACAGGGGTTTCACCCCTCCACTTT
CDR3: CASSDRTGVSPLHF

V: TRBV18
size: .
J: TRBJ2-1
D: .
DNA: TGTGCCAGCTCCCAAGAGAATGAGCAGTTCTTC
CDR3: CASSQENEQFF

V: TRBV9
size: once
J: TRBJ2-5
D: TRBD2
DNA: TGTGCCAGCAGCGCACGACTAGCGGGAGGGCAAAAGACCCAGTACTTC
CDR3: CASSARLAGGQKTQYF

V: TRBV28
size: once
J: TRBJ1-1
D: TRBD1
DNA: TGTGCCAGCAGTAACCGGGACAGGTACCGGGTGAGGAACACTGAAGCTTTCTTT
CDR3: CASSNRDRYRVRNTEAFF

V: TRBV19
size: .
J: TRBJ2-7
D: TRBD2
DNA: TGTGCCAGTAGTATAGGCCCCGGGACTAGCGGGACCTACGAGCAGTACTTC
CDR3: CASSIGPGTSGTYEQYF

V: TRBV7-9
size: .
J: TRBJ1-1
D: .
DNA: TGTGCCAGCAGCTTGGGGGGGAAGAACACTGAAGCTTTCTTT
CDR3: CASSLGGKNTEAFF

V: TRBV2
size: .
J: TRBJ1-2
D: TRBD1
DNA: TGTGCCAGCAGGGGGGACAGGGGGTTTGGCTACACCTTC
CDR3: CASRGDRGFGYTF

V: TRBV7-8
size: .
J: TRBJ2-5
D: .
DNA: TGTGCCAGCAGCTTAGTTGTGTGGGGCCGTGAGGACGAGACCCAGTACTTC
CDR3: CASSLVVWGREDETQYF

V: TRBV6-6
size: .
J: TRBJ2-1
D: .
DNA: TGTGCCAGCAGTTACTCGAACGGGGGGCTTAGCAATGAGCAGTTCTTC
CDR3: CASSYSNGGLSNEQFF